This TCR beta chain originates from a study of T cell responses to AZD1222 COVID-19 vaccine. Study results and limitations: White British ancestry dominated among donors, who included more females, and clonal diversity was possibly underestimated.

Concerning this clone: Antigen: not known.

Germline V gene sequence: CDR1 SGDLS, CDR2 YYNGEE. V shed 4 bases, J shed 8 bases, and the junction held 5 bases outside the gene matches. The CDR3 totals 15 residues. Produced via immunoSEQ multiplex PCR; TCRdb's table is partial and in-frame only. The repertoire holds fewer than 110,000 clones, about 92% seen once, with roughly 8.9% in the top ten. V is TRBV9 and J is TRBJ1-6; 11 positions match TRBD1. Material: peripheral blood, obtained 28 days after the second AZD1222 dose. This receptor was obtained from an adult who received the AZD1222 COVID-19 vaccine. The chain's CDR3 is CASSPGQGADSPLHF. The CDR3 region has the DNA TGTGCCAGCAGCCCCGGACAGGGGGCAGATTCACCCCTCCACTTT.